This is a list of T cell receptor beta chains from one sample in a study of T cells after yellow fever vaccination. Using its own MiXCR run on the 5' RACE reads, TCRdb lists one record per CDR3 protein. This table has 500,000 to 650,000 distinct CDR3 sequences, less than 20% appearing once. Sample: PBMCs, taken 4 to 5 days after the first yellow fever vaccination. Receptors were obtained from a man aged 18-30 years who received the YFV17D yellow fever vaccine. Each CDR3 is given with its conserved first and last residue. The D gene is left open where the match is weak. Clone size is not always given. Where it is, it says once, few, many or a class for expanded clones.

DNA: TGTGCCAGCAGTTACTCGGCGTTGGATAACTATGGCTACACCTTC
CDR3: CASSYSALDNYGYTF
V: TRBV6-5
length: 15
size: NA
J: TRBJ1-2
D: NA

DNA: TGCGCCAGCAGCTTGGCGTTGACTAGAAACAATGAGCAGTTCTTC
CDR3: CASSLALTRNNEQFF
V: TRBV5-1
length: 15
size: NA
J: TRBJ2-1
D: NA

DNA: TGTGCCAGCAGCCGGGACCCGAATGGCGCAACTAATGAAAAACTGTTTTTT
CDR3: CASSRDPNGATNEKLFF
V: TRBV5-5
length: 17
size: few
J: TRBJ1-4
D: NA

DNA: TGCAGTGCTAGAGATCCGGGGACAGGGGGGGAAAATTCACCCCTCCACTTT
CDR3: CSARDPGTGGENSPLHF
V: TRBV20-1
length: 17
size: NA
J: TRBJ1-6
D: TRBD1

DNA: TGCAGTGCTAGGAAGAAGGGGTCGAGTGAAAAACTGTTTTTT
CDR3: CSARKKGSSEKLFF
V: TRBV20-1
length: 14
size: NA
J: TRBJ1-4
D: NA

DNA: TGCAGTGCTAGACGTAGGGACGGAAACATTCAGTACTTC
CDR3: CSARRRDGNIQYF
V: TRBV20-1
length: 13
size: NA
J: TRBJ2-4
D: NA

DNA: TGTGCCAGCAGCCCTGGACTTGACAGGGGAGAAGCTTTCTTT
CDR3: CASSPGLDRGEAFF
V: TRBV7-2
length: 14
size: NA
J: TRBJ1-1
D: TRBD1

DNA: TGTGCCAGCAGTTCCCCGGGACAGAGAGTCTCTGGGGCCAACGTCCTGACTTTC
CDR3: CASSSPGQRVSGANVLTF
V: TRBV27
length: 18
size: NA
J: TRBJ2-6
D: TRBD1

DNA: TGTGCCAGCAGAAAGGCTGGGACAGGGGTCCTTGGGGCCAACGTCCTGACTTTC
CDR3: CASRKAGTGVLGANVLTF
V: TRBV11-2
length: 18
size: many
J: TRBJ2-6
D: TRBD1

DNA: TGCGCCAGCAGCGAGGGCACCCTCAGTCAGCCCCAGCATTTT
CDR3: CASSEGTLSQPQHF
V: TRBV10-2
length: 14
size: few
J: TRBJ1-5
D: NA

DNA: TGTGCCAGCAGCTTGACAGATTATGGCTACACCTTC
CDR3: CASSLTDYGYTF
V: TRBV5-6
length: 12
size: few
J: TRBJ1-2
D: NA

DNA: TGTGCCAGCAGAGGGGCTCGGAGTAGCTCCTACGAGCAGTACTTC
CDR3: CASRGARSSSYEQYF
V: TRBV6-1
length: 15
size: NA
J: TRBJ2-7
D: NA

DNA: TGTGCCAGCAGCGTAGGGACGGGAACTGGGGAAAATCAGCCCCAGCATTTT
CDR3: CASSVGTGTGENQPQHF
V: TRBV9
length: 17
size: few
J: TRBJ1-5
D: NA

DNA: TGTGCCAGCAGCCCCGTTTCGGGACAGTTAGCGGCAGATACGCAGTATTTT
CDR3: CASSPVSGQLAADTQYF
V: TRBV4-2
length: 17
size: few
J: TRBJ2-3
D: NA

DNA: TGCGCCAGCAGCCAAGAGCGGGTGACCGGGGAGCTGTTTTTT
CDR3: CASSQERVTGELFF
V: TRBV4-1
length: 14
size: NA
J: TRBJ2-2
D: NA

DNA: TGTGCCAGCAGGGGTATGACGGGGGTTAATCGTGAGCAGTTCTTC
CDR3: CASRGMTGVNREQFF
V: TRBV6-1
length: 15
size: few
J: TRBJ2-1
D: NA

DNA: TGCAGCGTCGGGGGTTCCTCAGATACGCAGTATTTT
CDR3: CSVGGSSDTQYF
V: TRBV29-1
length: 12
size: NA
J: TRBJ2-3
D: NA

DNA: TGTGCCAGCAGCCATATACTCGGGACTAGCGTTAAAAACATTCAGTACTTC
CDR3: CASSHILGTSVKNIQYF
V: TRBV4-2
length: 17
size: NA
J: TRBJ2-4
D: TRBD2

DNA: TGTGCCAGGATTTCTGGAAACACCATATATTTT
CDR3: CARISGNTIYF
V: TRBV12-3/TRBV12-4
length: 11
size: few
J: TRBJ1-3
D: NA

DNA: TGTGCCAGCAGCTTAGGACTAGCTAACACCGGGGAGCTGTTTTTT
CDR3: CASSLGLANTGELFF
V: TRBV5-1
length: 15
size: many
J: TRBJ2-2
D: TRBD2

DNA: TGCAGCGTGTCCAATCCCCCAGGGTCGCTTCACACTGAAGCTTTCTTT
CDR3: CSVSNPPGSLHTEAFF
V: TRBV29-1
length: 16
size: many
J: TRBJ1-1
D: NA

DNA: TGTGCCAGCAGCACACCCTTTGGACGGGGGAACACTGAAGCTTTCTTT
CDR3: CASSTPFGRGNTEAFF
V: TRBV25-1
length: 16
size: NA
J: TRBJ1-1
D: NA

DNA: TGCAGTGCTAGAGATCTATCGGGTGGAAACACCATATATTTT
CDR3: CSARDLSGGNTIYF
V: TRBV20-1
length: 14
size: few
J: TRBJ1-3
D: NA

DNA: TGTGCCAGCAGCCGCAGGACAGGGGAAGACGAGCAGTACTTC
CDR3: CASSRRTGEDEQYF
V: TRBV4-2
length: 14
size: NA
J: TRBJ2-7
D: TRBD1

DNA: TGCAGTGCTAGAGATCCCGCCAGGCGGGACACAGATACGCAGTATTTT
CDR3: CSARDPARRDTDTQYF
V: TRBV20-1
length: 16
size: NA
J: TRBJ2-3
D: NA

DNA: TGCGCCAGCAGCCAAGATAGCAGGTCCGACAATGAGCAGTTCTTC
CDR3: CASSQDSRSDNEQFF
V: TRBV4-3
length: 15
size: few
J: TRBJ2-1
D: NA

DNA: TGTGCCAGTGGACAGAGCTCCTATAATTCACCCCTCCACTTT
CDR3: CASGQSSYNSPLHF
V: TRBV7-2
length: 14
size: many
J: TRBJ1-6
D: NA

DNA: TGTGCCAGCAGTTTAGCCTCGGATGGTGTTAAGGCTTTCTTT
CDR3: CASSLASDGVKAFF
V: TRBV12-3/TRBV12-4
length: 14
size: NA
J: TRBJ1-1
D: NA

DNA: TGCAGCGCCCCTCACCGGGACAGCCTAAAGGGGGAGTTCTTC
CDR3: CSAPHRDSLKGEFF
V: TRBV29-1
length: 14
size: NA
J: TRBJ2-1
D: TRBD1

DNA: TGTGCCAGCCAATCCGGACAGGGGCCCACAGATACGCAGTATTTT
CDR3: CASQSGQGPTDTQYF
V: TRBV11-2
length: 15
size: NA
J: TRBJ2-3
D: TRBD1

DNA: TGTGCCAGTTCCCTCTCGGGGCCCATTAACACCGGGGAGCTGTTTTTT
CDR3: CASSLSGPINTGELFF
V: TRBV19
length: 16
size: NA
J: TRBJ2-2
D: NA

DNA: TGTGCCAGCAGCTTAGTTGGGACAGGGGTCCCTGAAAAACTGTTTTTT
CDR3: CASSLVGTGVPEKLFF
V: TRBV7-2
length: 16
size: few
J: TRBJ1-4
D: TRBD1

DNA: TGCAGTGCTAGAGATGGGTTCGATGAAAAACTGTTTTTT
CDR3: CSARDGFDEKLFF
V: TRBV20-1
length: 13
size: NA
J: TRBJ1-4
D: NA

DNA: TGCAGTGTTATGACGGGCTTGTCCTACGAGCAGTACTTC
CDR3: CSVMTGLSYEQYF
V: TRBV20-1
length: 13
size: NA
J: TRBJ2-7
D: NA

DNA: TGTGCCAGCAGCTTTAGCGGGGGGATTCCCTACGAGCAGTACTTC
CDR3: CASSFSGGIPYEQYF
V: TRBV7-2
length: 15
size: few
J: TRBJ2-7
D: TRBD2

DNA: TGCGCCAGCAGCCAAGAGAGAGGGCCGCCGAACACTGAAGCTTTCTTT
CDR3: CASSQERGPPNTEAFF
V: TRBV4-3
length: 16
size: NA
J: TRBJ1-1
D: NA

DNA: TGTGCCAGCACCCTAGGGGGGCTTGGCGGCTACACCTTC
CDR3: CASTLGGLGGYTF
V: TRBV2
length: 13
size: few
J: TRBJ1-2
D: NA

DNA: TGTGCCAGCAGACGGACAGGGAGCACAGATACGCAGTATTTT
CDR3: CASRRTGSTDTQYF
V: TRBV12-3/TRBV12-4
length: 14
size: many
J: TRBJ2-3
D: TRBD1

DNA: TGTGCCAGTAGTAGAACGCAACTAGCGGAGCAGTTCTTC
CDR3: CASSRTQLAEQFF
V: TRBV19
length: 13
size: NA
J: TRBJ2-1
D: TRBD2

DNA: TGTGCCAGCAGTTATCCCCGACAGGGTGGTCAGCCCCAGCATTTT
CDR3: CASSYPRQGGQPQHF
V: TRBV6-2/TRBV6-3
length: 15
size: NA
J: TRBJ1-5
D: TRBD1

DNA: TGTGCCAGCAGGGTACAGGGGGCGGGTGGCTACACCTTC
CDR3: CASRVQGAGGYTF
V: TRBV2
length: 13
size: few
J: TRBJ1-2
D: TRBD1

DNA: TGTGCCAGCAGATTACCGGGACTGAACACAGATACGCAGTATTTT
CDR3: CASRLPGLNTDTQYF
V: TRBV6-5
length: 15
size: few
J: TRBJ2-3
D: NA

DNA: TGTGCCATCAGTGAGTCCCCGGGGGGTGCCTACAATGAGCAGTTCTTC
CDR3: CAISESPGGAYNEQFF
V: TRBV10-3
length: 16
size: NA
J: TRBJ2-1
D: TRBD2

DNA: TGTGCCAGCAGCCAAGAACAGGGGGCTTTCTCCGAGCAGTACTTC
CDR3: CASSQEQGAFSEQYF
V: TRBV14
length: 15
size: few
J: TRBJ2-7
D: TRBD1

DNA: TGCGCCAGCAGCTTAGGGCGGGGGGTCGCCGTAGGGGAGACCCAGTACTTC
CDR3: CASSLGRGVAVGETQYF
V: TRBV5-1
length: 17
size: few
J: TRBJ2-5
D: TRBD2

DNA: TGCGCCAGCGGAAGACTGCCTCCTCCGACAGATACGCAGTATTTT
CDR3: CASGRLPPPTDTQYF
V: TRBV5-1
length: 15
size: NA
J: TRBJ2-3
D: NA

DNA: TGCGCCAGCAGTGACTCAAGGGGTGCGATAGCCAAAAACATTCAGTACTTC
CDR3: CASSDSRGAIAKNIQYF
V: TRBV10-1
length: 17
size: few
J: TRBJ2-4
D: NA

DNA: TGTGCCAGCAGCTTACTGGGGCAGGGCCAAGAGACCCAGTACTTC
CDR3: CASSLLGQGQETQYF
V: TRBV7-2
length: 15
size: few
J: TRBJ2-5
D: NA

DNA: TGCAGCGTAGCGGACGGAGAGACCCAGTACTTC
CDR3: CSVADGETQYF
V: TRBV29-1
length: 11
size: few
J: TRBJ2-5
D: NA

DNA: TGCGCCAGCAGCGCGGGAGGGCAAATCTTCAACACAGATACGCAGTATTTT
CDR3: CASSAGGQIFNTDTQYF
V: TRBV5-1
length: 17
size: NA
J: TRBJ2-3
D: TRBD2

DNA: TGCAGTGCTAGGTCTAGCGGGGCCCCTTCCTACGAGCAGTACTTC
CDR3: CSARSSGAPSYEQYF
V: TRBV20-1
length: 15
size: few
J: TRBJ2-7
D: TRBD2

DNA: TGTGCCAGCAGCTTAGCGCGGGGGGGGCGGGTGAGCGGTCAGCCCCAGCATTTT
CDR3: CASSLARGGRVSGQPQHF
V: TRBV11-1
length: 18
size: NA
J: TRBJ1-5
D: NA

DNA: TGTGCCAGCAGTTTGTCGTACAGTCAGCCCCAGCATTTT
CDR3: CASSLSYSQPQHF
V: TRBV12-3/TRBV12-4
length: 13
size: few
J: TRBJ1-5
D: NA

DNA: TGCGGTGCTAGAGATGATCGGTATGGCTACACCTTC
CDR3: CGARDDRYGYTF
V: TRBV20-1
length: 12
size: NA
J: TRBJ1-2
D: NA

DNA: TGCGCCAGCAGCCAAACCGATGAGGGCAACACTGAAGCTTTCTTT
CDR3: CASSQTDEGNTEAFF
V: TRBV4-3
length: 15
size: NA
J: TRBJ1-1
D: NA

DNA: TGCGCCAGCAGCTTGGATGGGGGGAAGAGAACCCAGTACTTC
CDR3: CASSLDGGKRTQYF
V: TRBV5-1
length: 14
size: NA
J: TRBJ2-5
D: NA

DNA: TGTGCCAGCAGCTTAGCGCAGAGGGCTAGCGGGGAAACAGATACGCAGTATTTT
CDR3: CASSLAQRASGETDTQYF
V: TRBV7-8
length: 18
size: NA
J: TRBJ2-3
D: TRBD2

DNA: TGTGCCAGCGGCCCTGGGGTTTATAGCAATCAGCCCCAGCATTTT
CDR3: CASGPGVYSNQPQHF
V: TRBV7-8
length: 15
size: NA
J: TRBJ1-5
D: NA

DNA: TGCGCCAGCAGCCAAGACCCGGGGGGCCGGGGGGCCCAGTACTTC
CDR3: CASSQDPGGRGAQYF
V: TRBV4-3
length: 15
size: few
J: TRBJ2-5
D: NA